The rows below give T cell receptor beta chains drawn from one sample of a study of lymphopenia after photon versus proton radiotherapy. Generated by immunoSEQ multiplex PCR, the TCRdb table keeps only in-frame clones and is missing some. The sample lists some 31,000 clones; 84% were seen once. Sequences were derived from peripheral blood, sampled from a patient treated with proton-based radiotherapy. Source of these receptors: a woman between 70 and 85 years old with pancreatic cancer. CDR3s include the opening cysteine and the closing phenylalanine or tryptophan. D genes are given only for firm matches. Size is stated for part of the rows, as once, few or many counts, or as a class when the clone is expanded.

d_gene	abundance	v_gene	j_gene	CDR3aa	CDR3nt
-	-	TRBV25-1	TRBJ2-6	CASSERQGTGANVLTF	TGTGCCAGCAGTGAACGGCAGGGAACCGGGGCCAACGTCCTGACTTTC
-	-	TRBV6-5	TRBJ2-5	CASTIRGSQRETQYF	TGTGCCAGCACTATACGGGGGAGCCAGAGAGAGACCCAGTACTTC
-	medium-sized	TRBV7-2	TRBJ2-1	CASRLGVEQFF	TGTGCCAGCAGACTAGGGGTGGAGCAGTTCTTC
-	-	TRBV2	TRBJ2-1	CASSESGMSFNEQFF	TGTGCCAGCAGTGAGTCAGGGATGAGTTTCAATGAGCAGTTCTTC
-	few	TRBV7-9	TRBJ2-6	CASSRRGPGANVLTF	TGTGCCAGCAGCCGCCGGGGGCCTGGGGCCAACGTCCTGACTTTC
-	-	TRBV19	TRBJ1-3	CASSARGPGNTIYF	TGTGCCAGTAGTGCTCGGGGGCCTGGAAACACCATATATTTT
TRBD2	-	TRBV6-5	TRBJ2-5	CASSGTSGNSETQYF	TGTGCCAGCAGTGGGACTAGCGGGAACTCTGAGACCCAGTACTTC
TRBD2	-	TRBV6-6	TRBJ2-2	CASSSAGGPRELFF	TGTGCCAGCAGTTCGGCGGGAGGGCCCCGGGAGCTGTTTTTT
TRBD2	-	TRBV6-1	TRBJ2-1	CASSELVAGGYNEQFF	TGTGCCAGCAGTGAATTAGTAGCGGGAGGGTACAATGAGCAGTTCTTC
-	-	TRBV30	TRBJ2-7	CAFLRREGQYF	TGTGCCTTCCTCCGGAGGGAAGGGCAGTACTTC
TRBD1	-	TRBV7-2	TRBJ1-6	CASSSQGAGSPLHF	TGTGCCAGCAGCTCCCAGGGGGCTGGATCACCCCTCCACTTT
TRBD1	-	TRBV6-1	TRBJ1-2	CASSEVSWTGDGYTF	TGTGCCAGCAGTGAAGTTTCTTGGACAGGGGACGGCTACACCTTC
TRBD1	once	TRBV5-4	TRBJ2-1	CASSNPGTGGSYNEQFF	TGTGCCAGCAGCAACCCCGGGACAGGAGGCTCCTACAATGAGCAGTTCTTC
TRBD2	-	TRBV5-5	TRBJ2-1	CASSFLAGQIVDEQFF	TGTGCCAGCAGCTTCCTAGCGGGACAAATTGTCGATGAGCAGTTCTTC
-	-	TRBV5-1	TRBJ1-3	CASSLGESGNTIYF	TGCGCCAGCAGTCTGGGGGAGTCTGGAAACACCATATATTTT
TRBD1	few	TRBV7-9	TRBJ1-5	CASSSTGDEAFAQHF	TGTGCCAGCAGCTCTACAGGGGATGAGGCGTTCGCCCAGCATTTT
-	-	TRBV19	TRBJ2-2	CASRLGIGTGELFF	TGTGCCAGTAGGTTGGGGATAGGCACCGGGGAGCTGTTTTTT
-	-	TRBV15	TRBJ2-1	CATSRGQDNEQFF	TGTGCCACCAGCAGAGGACAGGACAATGAGCAGTTCTTC
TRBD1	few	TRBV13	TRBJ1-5	CASRDGTGGYQPQHF	TGTGCCAGCCGCGACGGTACAGGGGGGTATCAGCCCCAGCATTTT
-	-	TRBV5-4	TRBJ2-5	CASSPRSGYQETQYF	TGTGCCAGCAGCCCGAGATCGGGGTACCAAGAGACCCAGTACTTC
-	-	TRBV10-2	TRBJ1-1	CASSESLGTAFF	TGCGCCAGCAGTGAGTCTCTTGGGACCGCTTTCTTT
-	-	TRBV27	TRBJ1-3	CASRELSGNTIYF	TGTGCCAGCAGGGAGCTCTCTGGAAACACCATATATTTT
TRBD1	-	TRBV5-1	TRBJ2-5	CASSSGQGSRQETQYF	TGCGCCAGCAGCTCTGGACAGGGAAGTCGACAAGAGACCCAGTACTTC
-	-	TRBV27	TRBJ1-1	CASSRDSWTGNTEAFF	TGTGCCAGCAGTCGAGATAGTTGGACGGGGAACACTGAAGCTTTCTTT
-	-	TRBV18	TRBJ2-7	CASSIDREQYF	TGTGCCAGCTCTATTGACAGGGAGCAGTACTTC
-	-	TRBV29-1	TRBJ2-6	CSVDDARGANVLTF	TGCAGCGTTGACGACGCCCGCGGGGCCAACGTCCTGACTTTC
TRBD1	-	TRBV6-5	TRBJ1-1	CASSSPSTGFEAFF	TGTGCCAGCAGTTCCCCCTCGACAGGGTTTGAAGCTTTCTTT
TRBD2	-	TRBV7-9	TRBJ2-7	CASSPELAGAGEQYF	TGTGCCAGCAGCCCGGAACTAGCGGGAGCGGGCGAGCAGTACTTC
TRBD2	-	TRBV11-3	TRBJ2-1	CASSSGRSLGNEQFF	TGTGCCAGCAGCAGCGGGAGATCTCTAGGGAATGAGCAGTTCTTC
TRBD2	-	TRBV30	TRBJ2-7	CAWSSPLAGGLYEQYF	TGTGCCTGGAGTTCCCCCCTAGCGGGAGGTCTCTACGAGCAGTACTTC